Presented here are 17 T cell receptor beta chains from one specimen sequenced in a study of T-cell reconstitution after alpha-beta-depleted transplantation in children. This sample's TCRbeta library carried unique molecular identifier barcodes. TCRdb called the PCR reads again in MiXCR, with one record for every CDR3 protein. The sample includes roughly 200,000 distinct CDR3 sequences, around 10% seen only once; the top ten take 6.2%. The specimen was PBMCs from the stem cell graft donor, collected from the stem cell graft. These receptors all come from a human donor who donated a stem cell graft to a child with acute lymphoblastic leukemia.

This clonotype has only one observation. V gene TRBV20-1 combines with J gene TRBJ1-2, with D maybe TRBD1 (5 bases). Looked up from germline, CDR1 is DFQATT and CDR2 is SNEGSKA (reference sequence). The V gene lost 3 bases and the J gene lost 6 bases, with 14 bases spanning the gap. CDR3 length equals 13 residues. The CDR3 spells CSARGETANGYTF. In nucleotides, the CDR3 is TGCAGTGCTAGGGGCGAGACAGCAAATGGCTACACCTTC.

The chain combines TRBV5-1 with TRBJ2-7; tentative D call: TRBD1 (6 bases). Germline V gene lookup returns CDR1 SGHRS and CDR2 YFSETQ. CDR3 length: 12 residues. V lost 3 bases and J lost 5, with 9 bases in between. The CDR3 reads CASSYQGNEQYF. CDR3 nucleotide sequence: TGCGCCAGCAGCTACCAGGGGAACGAGCAGTACTTC.

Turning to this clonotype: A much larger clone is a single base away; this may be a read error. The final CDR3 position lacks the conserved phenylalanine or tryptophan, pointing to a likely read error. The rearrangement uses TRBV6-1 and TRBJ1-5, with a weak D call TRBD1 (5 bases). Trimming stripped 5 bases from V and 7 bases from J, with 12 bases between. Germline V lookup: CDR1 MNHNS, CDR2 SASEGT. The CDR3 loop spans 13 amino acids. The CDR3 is CASSPTGEQPQHS. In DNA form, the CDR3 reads TGTGCCAGCAGTCCTACAGGAGAACAGCCCCAGCATTCT.

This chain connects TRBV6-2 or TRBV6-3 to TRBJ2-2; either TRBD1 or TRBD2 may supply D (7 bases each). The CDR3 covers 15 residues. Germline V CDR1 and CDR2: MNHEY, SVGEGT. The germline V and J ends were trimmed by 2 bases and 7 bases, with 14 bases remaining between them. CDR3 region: CASSYPGGAVGELFF. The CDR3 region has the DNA TGTGCCAGCAGTTACCCAGGGGGGGCCGTCGGGGAGCTGTTTTTT.

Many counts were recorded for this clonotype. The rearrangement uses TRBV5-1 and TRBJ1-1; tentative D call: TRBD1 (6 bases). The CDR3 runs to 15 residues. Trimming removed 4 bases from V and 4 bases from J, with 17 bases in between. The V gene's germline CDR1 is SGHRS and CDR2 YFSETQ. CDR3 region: CASSNHRVGGTEAFF. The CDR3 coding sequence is TGCGCCAGCAGCAATCACAGGGTTGGGGGCACTGAAGCTTTCTTT.

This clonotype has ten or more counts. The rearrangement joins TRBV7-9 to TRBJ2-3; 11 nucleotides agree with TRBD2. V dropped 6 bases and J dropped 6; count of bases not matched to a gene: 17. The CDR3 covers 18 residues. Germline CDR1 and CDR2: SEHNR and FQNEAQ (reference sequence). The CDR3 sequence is CASRVTSGGVLHSDTQYF. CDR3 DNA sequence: TGTGCCAGCAGGGTTACTAGCGGGGGAGTCCTCCACAGTGATACGCAGTATTTT.

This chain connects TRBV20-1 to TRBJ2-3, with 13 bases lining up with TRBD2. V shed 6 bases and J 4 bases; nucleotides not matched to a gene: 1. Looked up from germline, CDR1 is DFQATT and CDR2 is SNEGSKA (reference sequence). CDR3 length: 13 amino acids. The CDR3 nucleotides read TGCAGTGCACTAGCGGGGGGGGCAGATACGCAGTATTTT. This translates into CSALAGGADTQYF.

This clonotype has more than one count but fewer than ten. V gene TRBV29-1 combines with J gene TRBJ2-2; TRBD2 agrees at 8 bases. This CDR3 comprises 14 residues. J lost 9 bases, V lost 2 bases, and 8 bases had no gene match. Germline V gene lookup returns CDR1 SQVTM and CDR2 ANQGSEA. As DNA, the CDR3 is TGCAGCGTTGAATTGGCGGGGGGTTTAAGGGAGCTGTTTTTT. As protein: CSVELAGGLRELFF.

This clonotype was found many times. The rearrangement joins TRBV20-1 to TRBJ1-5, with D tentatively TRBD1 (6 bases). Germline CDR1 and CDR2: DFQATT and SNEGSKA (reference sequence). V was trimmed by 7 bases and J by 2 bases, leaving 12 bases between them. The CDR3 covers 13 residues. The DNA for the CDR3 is TGCAGTGTTGCCGGGGGCGGCAATCAGCCCCAGCATTTT. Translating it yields CSVAGGGNQPQHF.

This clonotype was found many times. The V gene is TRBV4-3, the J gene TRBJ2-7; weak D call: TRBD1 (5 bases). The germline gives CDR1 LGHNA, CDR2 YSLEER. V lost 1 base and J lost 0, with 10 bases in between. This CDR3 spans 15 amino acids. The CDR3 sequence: CASSQGWGGSYEQYF. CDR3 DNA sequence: TGCGCCAGCAGCCAAGGGTGGGGCGGCTCCTACGAGCAGTACTTC.

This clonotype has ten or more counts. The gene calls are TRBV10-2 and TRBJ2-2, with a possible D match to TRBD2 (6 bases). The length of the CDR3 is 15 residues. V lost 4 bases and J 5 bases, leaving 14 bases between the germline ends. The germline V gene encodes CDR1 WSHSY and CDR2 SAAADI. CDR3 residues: CASSVAGYLTGELFF. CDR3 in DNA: TGCGCCAGCAGTGTGGCGGGGTACCTAACCGGGGAGCTGTTTTTT.

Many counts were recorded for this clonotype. CDR3 bases: TGTGCCAGCAGCTTACGGGGGCGCGAGGAAGAGACCCAGTACTTC. It codes for CASSLRGREEETQYF. This rearrangement joins TRBV7-9 to TRBJ2-5; perhaps D is TRBD1 or TRBD2 (6 bases each). Germline V CDR1 and CDR2: SEHNR, FQNEAQ (reference sequence). This CDR3 region has 15 residues. The V gene lost 2 bases and the J gene lost 3 bases, with 13 bases spanning the gap.

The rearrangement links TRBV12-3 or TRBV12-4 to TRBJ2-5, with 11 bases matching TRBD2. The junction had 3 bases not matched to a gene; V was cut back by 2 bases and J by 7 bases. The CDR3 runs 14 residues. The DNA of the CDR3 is TGTGCCAGCAGTTTACGGCTAGCGGGGGGGACCCAGTACTTC. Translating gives CASSLRLAGGTQYF.

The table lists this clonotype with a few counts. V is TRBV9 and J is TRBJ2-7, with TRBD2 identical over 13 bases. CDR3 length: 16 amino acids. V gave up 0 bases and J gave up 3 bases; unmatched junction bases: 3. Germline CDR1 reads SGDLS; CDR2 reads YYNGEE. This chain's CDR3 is CASSVGTSGSFYEQYF. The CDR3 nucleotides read TGTGCCAGCAGCGTAGGGACTAGCGGGAGCTTCTACGAGCAGTACTTC.

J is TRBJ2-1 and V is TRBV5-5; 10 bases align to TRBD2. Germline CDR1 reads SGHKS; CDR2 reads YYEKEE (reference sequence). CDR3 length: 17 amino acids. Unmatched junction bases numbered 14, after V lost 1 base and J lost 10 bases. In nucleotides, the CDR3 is TGTGCCAGCAGCTTGAGGACAGCGGGGGGGTTTGCCCTCGAGCAGTTCTTC. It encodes CASSLRTAGGFALEQFF.

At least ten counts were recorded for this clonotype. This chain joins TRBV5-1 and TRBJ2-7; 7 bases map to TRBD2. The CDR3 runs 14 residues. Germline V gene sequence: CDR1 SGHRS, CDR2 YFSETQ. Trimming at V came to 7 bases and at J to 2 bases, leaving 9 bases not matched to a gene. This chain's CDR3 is CASRPAGVAYEQYF. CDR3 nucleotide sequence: TGCGCCAGCCGCCCCGCGGGGGTAGCCTACGAGCAGTACTTC.

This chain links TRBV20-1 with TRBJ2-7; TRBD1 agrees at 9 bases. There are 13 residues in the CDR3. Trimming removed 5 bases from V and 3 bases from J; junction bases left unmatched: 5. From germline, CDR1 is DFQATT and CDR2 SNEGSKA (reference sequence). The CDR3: CSALTGGGYEQYF. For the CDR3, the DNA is TGCAGTGCTCTGACAGGGGGGGGCTACGAGCAGTACTTC.